The TCR beta chain described here comes from a study of blood T cell repertoires in COVID-19. Study information: The origin of the acute and convalescent COVID-19 samples was the United States, Italy and Spain. Sources were T cells, B-cell-depleted T cells, or PBMCs; the material itself was cDNA or gDNA.

Followed over time, Seattle patients had been enrolled while infection was active. This CDR3 contains 17 residues. Germline V gene lookup returns CDR1 SGHNT and CDR2 YENEEA. Germline trimming cut 0 bases from V and 4 bases from J; bases unmatched to any gene: 8. Per the authors' pipeline: Estimated nucleated cell counts came from reference gene primer amplification. The data were produced by immunoSEQ multiplex PCR, yet TCRdb's version contains in-frame clones alone and is incomplete. V and J calls and clone size are given by that table; D and trimming were obtained from the DNA. The repertoire holds under 400,000 clones, with 88% as singletons.

The source material was peripheral blood. V and J are TRBV11-3 and TRBJ2-1; 8 nucleotides line up with TRBD2. This TCR was sampled from a woman aged 30 to 39 with COVID-19, enrolled during active disease. The CDR3 DNA follows: TGTGCCAGCAGCTTAGATACTGCGGGGGGTCCTTACAATGAGCAGTTCTTC. Its translation is CASSLDTAGGPYNEQFF.